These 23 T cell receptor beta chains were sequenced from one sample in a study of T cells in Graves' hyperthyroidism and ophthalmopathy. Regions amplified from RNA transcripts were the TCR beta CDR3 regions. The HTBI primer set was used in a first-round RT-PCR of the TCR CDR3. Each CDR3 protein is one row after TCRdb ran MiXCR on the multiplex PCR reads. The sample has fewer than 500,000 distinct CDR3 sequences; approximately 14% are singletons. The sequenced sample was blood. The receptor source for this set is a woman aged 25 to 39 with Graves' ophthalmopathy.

CDR3 in DNA: TGTGCCAGCACCCACGACAACCAGAGAGGGGGACTAGGGTGGCTTCAATCCTACGAGCAGTACTTC. This encodes CASTHDNQRGGLGWLQSYEQYF. The gene calls are TRBV2 and TRBJ2-7; TRBD2 matches at 8 bases. J lost 1 base, V lost 7 bases, and 30 bases had no gene match. CDR3 size: 22 residues. From germline, CDR1 is SNHLY and CDR2 FYNNEI.

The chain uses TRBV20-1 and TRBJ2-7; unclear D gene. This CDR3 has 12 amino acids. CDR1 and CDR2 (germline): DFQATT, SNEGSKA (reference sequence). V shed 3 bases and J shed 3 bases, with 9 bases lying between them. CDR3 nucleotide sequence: TGCAGTGCTAGGATTTCGGGCTACGAGCAGTACTTC. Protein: CSARISGYEQYF.

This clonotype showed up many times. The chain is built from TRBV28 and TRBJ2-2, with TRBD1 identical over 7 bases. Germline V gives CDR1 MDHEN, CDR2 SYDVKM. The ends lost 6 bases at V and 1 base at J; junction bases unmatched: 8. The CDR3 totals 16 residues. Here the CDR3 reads CASRLTGPKNTGELFF. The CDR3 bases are TGTGCCAGCAGATTGACAGGGCCTAAGAACACCGGGGAGCTGTTTTTT.

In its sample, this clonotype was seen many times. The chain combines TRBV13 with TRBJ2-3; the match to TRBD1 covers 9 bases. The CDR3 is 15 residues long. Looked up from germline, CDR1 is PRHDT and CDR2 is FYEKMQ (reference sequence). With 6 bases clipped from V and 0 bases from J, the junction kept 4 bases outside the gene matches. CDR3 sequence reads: CASRTGTGSTDTQYF. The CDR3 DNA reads TGTGCCAGCAGAACCGGGACAGGGAGCACAGATACGCAGTATTTT.

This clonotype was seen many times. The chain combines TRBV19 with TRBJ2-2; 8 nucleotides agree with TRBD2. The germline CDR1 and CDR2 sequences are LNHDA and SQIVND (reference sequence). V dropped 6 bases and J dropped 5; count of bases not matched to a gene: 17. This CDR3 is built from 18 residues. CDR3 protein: CASRRVYGAGGATGELFF. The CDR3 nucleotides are TGTGCCAGTAGACGAGTTTATGGAGCCGGGGGGGCTACCGGGGAGCTGTTTTTT.

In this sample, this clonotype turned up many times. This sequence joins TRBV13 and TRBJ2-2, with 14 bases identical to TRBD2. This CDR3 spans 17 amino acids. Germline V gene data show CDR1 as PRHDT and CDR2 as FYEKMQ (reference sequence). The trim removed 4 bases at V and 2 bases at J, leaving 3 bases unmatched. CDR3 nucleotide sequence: TGTGCCAGCAGCTCGACTAGCGGGGGGGCCAACACCGGGGAGCTGTTTTTT. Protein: CASSSTSGGANTGELFF.

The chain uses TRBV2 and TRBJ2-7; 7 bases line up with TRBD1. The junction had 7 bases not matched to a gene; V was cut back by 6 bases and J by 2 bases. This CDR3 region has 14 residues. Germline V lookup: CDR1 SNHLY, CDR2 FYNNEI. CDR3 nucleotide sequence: TGTGCCAGCAGAGGGGGCGGCAGAACCTACGAGCAGTACTTC. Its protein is CASRGGGRTYEQYF.

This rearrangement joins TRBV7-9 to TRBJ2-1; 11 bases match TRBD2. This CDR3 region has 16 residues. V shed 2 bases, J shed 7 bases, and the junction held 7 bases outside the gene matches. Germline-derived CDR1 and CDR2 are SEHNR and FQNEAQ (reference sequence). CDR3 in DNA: TGTGCCAGCAGCTTACTAGCGGGGGGTCCGGGGAATGAGCAGTTCTTC. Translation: CASSLLAGGPGNEQFF.

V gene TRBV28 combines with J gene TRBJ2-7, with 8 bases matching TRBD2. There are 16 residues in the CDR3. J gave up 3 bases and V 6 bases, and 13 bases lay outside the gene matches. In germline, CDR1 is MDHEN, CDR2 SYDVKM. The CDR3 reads CASSKAPSGGFYEQYF. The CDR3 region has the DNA TGTGCCAGCAGCAAAGCCCCCAGCGGGGGTTTCTACGAGCAGTACTTC.

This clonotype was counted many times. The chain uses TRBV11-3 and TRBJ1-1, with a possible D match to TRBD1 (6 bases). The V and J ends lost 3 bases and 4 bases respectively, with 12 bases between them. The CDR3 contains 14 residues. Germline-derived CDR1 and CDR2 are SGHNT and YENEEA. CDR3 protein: CASSFSGRGTEAFF. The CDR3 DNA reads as TGTGCCAGCAGCTTTTCGGGCAGGGGCACTGAAGCTTTCTTT.

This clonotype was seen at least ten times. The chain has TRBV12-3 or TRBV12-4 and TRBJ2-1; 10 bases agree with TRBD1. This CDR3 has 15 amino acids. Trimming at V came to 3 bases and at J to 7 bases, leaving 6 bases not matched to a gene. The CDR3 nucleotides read TGTGCCAGCAGTTTGGGGGGACAGGGGACGAATGAGCAGTTCTTC. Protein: CASSLGGQGTNEQFF.

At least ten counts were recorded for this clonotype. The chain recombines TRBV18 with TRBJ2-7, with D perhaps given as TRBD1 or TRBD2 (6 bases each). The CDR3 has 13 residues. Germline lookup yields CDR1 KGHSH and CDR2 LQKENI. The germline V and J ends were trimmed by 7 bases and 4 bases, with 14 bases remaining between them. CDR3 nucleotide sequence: TGTGCCAGCTTTCAAGGAGGGGGATACGAGCAGTACTTC. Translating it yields CASFQGGGYEQYF.

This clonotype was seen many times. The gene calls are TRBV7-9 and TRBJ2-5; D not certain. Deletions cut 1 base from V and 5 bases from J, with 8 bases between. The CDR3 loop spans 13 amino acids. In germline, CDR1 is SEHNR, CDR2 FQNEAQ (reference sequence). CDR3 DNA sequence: TGTGCCAGCAGCTTAGGCGGTCTGGAGACCCAGTACTTC. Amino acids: CASSLGGLETQYF. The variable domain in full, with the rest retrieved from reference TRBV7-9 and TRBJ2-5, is DTGVSQNPRHKITKRGQNVTFRCDPISEHNRLYWYRQTLGQGPEFLTYFQNEAQLEKSRLLSDRFSAERPKGSFSTLEIQRTEQGDSAMYLCASSLGGLETQYFGPGTRLLVL.

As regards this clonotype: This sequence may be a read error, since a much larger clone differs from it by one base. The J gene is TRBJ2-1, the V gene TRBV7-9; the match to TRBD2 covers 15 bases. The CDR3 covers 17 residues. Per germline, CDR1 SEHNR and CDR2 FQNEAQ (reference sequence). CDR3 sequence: CVSSWGLAGGYYNEQFF. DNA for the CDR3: TGTGTCAGCAGCTGGGGACTAGCGGGGGGCTACTACAATGAGCAGTTCTTC.

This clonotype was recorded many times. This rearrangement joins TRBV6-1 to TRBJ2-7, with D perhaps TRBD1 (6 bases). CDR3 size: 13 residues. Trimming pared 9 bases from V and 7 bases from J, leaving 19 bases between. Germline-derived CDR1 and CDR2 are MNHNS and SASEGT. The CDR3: CASNRDTLFEQYF. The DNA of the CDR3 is TGTGCCAGTAACCGGGACACCCTTTTTGAGCAGTACTTC.

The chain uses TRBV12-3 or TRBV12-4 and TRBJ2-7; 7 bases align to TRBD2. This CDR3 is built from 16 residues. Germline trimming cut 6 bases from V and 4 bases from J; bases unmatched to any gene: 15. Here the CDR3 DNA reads TGTGCCAGCAGCCCCCCGGGCGCGGGGGACCTTTACGAGCAGTACTTC. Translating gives CASSPPGAGDLYEQYF.

DNA for the CDR3: TGTGCCAGCGCCAGAGGTTTAGGGGAGAGCACTGAAGCTTTCTTT. Its translation: CASARGLGESTEAFF. The rearrangement joins TRBV6-1 to TRBJ1-1, with D tentatively TRBD1 (5 bases). The V end lost 8 bases, the J end lost 4 bases, and 20 bases lay between the germline ends. Germline V gene sequence: CDR1 MNHNS, CDR2 SASEGT. CDR3 length: 15 amino acids.

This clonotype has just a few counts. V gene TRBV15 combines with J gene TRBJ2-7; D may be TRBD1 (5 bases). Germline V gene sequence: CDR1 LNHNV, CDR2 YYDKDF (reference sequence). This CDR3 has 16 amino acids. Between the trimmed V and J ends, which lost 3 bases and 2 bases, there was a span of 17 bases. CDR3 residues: CATSSASSRVAYEQYF. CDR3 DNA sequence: TGTGCCACCAGCAGTGCATCGTCCAGGGTAGCCTACGAGCAGTACTTC.

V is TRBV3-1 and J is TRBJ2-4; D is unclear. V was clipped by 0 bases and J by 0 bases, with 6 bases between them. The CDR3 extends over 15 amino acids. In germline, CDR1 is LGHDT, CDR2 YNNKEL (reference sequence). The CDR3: CASSQEQIAKNIQYF. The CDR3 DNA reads TGTGCCAGCAGCCAAGAACAGATAGCCAAAAACATTCAGTACTTC.

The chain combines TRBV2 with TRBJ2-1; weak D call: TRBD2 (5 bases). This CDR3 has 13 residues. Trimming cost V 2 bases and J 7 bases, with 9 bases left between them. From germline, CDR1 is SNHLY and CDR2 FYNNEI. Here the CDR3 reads CASSERGMNEQFF. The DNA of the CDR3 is TGTGCCAGCAGTGAACGGGGAATGAATGAGCAGTTCTTC.

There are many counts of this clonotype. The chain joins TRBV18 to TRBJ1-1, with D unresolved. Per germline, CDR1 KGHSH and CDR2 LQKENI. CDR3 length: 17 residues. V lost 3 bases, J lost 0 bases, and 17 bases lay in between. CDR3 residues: CASSPLPLGGLNTEAFF. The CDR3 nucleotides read TGTGCCAGCTCACCTCTACCCCTAGGCGGCCTGAACACTGAAGCTTTCTTT.

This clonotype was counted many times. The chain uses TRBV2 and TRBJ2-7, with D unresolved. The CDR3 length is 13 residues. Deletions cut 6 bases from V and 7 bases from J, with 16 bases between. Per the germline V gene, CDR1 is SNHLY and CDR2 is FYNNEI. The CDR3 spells CASSNLGSLEQYF. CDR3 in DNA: TGTGCCAGCAGCAACTTAGGGTCGTTGGAGCAGTACTTC.

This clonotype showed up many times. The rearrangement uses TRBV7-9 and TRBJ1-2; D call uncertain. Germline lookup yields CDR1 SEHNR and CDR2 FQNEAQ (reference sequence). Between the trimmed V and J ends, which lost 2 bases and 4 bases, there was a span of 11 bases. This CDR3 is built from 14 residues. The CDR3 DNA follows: TGTGCCAGCAGCTTATTGTCACAGCTCTATGGCTACACCTTC. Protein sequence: CASSLLSQLYGYTF.